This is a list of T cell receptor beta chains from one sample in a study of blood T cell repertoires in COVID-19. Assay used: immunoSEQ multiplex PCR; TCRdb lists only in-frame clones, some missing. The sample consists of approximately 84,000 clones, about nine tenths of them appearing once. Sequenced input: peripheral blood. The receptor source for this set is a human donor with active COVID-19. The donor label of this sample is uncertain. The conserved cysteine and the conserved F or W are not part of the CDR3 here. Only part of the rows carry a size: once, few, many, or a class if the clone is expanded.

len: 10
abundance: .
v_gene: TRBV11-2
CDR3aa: ASSFRGNEQF

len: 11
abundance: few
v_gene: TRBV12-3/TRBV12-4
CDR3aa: ASRGVGGNTIY

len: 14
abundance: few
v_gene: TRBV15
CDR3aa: ATSRDVSVSGNTIY

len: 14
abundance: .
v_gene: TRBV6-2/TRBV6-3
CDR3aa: ASSLTRDRINEKLF

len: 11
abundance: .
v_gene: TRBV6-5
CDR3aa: ASRRDRGGEQY

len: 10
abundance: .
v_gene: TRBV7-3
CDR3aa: ASSRDTGELF

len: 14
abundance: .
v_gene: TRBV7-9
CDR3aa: ASNDGGGGGSDTQY

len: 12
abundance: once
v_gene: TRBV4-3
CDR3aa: ASSQDSSNQPQH

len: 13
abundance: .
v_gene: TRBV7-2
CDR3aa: ASSLATGQAEKLF

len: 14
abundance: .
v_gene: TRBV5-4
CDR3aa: ASSEAHRRTLYGYT

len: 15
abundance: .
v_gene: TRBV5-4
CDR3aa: ASSLSSNLPRNTEAF

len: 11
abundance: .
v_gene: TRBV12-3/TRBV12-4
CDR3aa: ASSLGANSPLH

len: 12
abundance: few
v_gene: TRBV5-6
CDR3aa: ASSLGQMNTEAF

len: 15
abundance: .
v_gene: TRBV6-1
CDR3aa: ASSDRDRKRSGYGYT

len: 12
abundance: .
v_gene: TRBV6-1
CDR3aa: ASSFSGTGNEQY

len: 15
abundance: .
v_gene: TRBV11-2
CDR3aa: ASSQRLAGLNTDTQY